This T cell receptor beta chain was sequenced for a study of shared clonotypes between healthy human individuals. Study-wide results and caveats: In a handful of donors, around 5% of naive CD4 clonotypes appeared in common. Owing to a small donor count, the genetic and exposure-history diversity represented was limited. The study found lower generation probabilities in non-shared clonotypes than in those shared by all four donors.

The CDR3 loop spans 15 amino acids. V lost 3 bases to trimming and J lost 7 bases; unmatched junction nucleotides: 8. Germline values: CDR1 SGHTA, CDR2 FQGNSA. A CD45RA+ naive subset and a CD45RA-negative memory subset were split from CD4+ cells. Here immunoSEQ multiplex PCR was the method, and the copy in TCRdb shows in-frame clones only, minus some. The profile shows about 1 million clones, 60% to 80% of them singletons. Details on this clone: Its antigen is not identified.

The rearrangement links TRBV7-2 to TRBJ2-2, with 7 nucleotides matching TRBD1. The receptor was derived from a man younger than 35 in good health. The source material was memory CD4+ T cells sorted from blood. Subset here: CD45RA-negative fraction. The CDR3 region has the DNA TGTGCCAGCAGCTTCGCCGGGACAGTTTACGGGGAGCTGTTTTTT. This sequence encodes CASSFAGTVYGELFF.